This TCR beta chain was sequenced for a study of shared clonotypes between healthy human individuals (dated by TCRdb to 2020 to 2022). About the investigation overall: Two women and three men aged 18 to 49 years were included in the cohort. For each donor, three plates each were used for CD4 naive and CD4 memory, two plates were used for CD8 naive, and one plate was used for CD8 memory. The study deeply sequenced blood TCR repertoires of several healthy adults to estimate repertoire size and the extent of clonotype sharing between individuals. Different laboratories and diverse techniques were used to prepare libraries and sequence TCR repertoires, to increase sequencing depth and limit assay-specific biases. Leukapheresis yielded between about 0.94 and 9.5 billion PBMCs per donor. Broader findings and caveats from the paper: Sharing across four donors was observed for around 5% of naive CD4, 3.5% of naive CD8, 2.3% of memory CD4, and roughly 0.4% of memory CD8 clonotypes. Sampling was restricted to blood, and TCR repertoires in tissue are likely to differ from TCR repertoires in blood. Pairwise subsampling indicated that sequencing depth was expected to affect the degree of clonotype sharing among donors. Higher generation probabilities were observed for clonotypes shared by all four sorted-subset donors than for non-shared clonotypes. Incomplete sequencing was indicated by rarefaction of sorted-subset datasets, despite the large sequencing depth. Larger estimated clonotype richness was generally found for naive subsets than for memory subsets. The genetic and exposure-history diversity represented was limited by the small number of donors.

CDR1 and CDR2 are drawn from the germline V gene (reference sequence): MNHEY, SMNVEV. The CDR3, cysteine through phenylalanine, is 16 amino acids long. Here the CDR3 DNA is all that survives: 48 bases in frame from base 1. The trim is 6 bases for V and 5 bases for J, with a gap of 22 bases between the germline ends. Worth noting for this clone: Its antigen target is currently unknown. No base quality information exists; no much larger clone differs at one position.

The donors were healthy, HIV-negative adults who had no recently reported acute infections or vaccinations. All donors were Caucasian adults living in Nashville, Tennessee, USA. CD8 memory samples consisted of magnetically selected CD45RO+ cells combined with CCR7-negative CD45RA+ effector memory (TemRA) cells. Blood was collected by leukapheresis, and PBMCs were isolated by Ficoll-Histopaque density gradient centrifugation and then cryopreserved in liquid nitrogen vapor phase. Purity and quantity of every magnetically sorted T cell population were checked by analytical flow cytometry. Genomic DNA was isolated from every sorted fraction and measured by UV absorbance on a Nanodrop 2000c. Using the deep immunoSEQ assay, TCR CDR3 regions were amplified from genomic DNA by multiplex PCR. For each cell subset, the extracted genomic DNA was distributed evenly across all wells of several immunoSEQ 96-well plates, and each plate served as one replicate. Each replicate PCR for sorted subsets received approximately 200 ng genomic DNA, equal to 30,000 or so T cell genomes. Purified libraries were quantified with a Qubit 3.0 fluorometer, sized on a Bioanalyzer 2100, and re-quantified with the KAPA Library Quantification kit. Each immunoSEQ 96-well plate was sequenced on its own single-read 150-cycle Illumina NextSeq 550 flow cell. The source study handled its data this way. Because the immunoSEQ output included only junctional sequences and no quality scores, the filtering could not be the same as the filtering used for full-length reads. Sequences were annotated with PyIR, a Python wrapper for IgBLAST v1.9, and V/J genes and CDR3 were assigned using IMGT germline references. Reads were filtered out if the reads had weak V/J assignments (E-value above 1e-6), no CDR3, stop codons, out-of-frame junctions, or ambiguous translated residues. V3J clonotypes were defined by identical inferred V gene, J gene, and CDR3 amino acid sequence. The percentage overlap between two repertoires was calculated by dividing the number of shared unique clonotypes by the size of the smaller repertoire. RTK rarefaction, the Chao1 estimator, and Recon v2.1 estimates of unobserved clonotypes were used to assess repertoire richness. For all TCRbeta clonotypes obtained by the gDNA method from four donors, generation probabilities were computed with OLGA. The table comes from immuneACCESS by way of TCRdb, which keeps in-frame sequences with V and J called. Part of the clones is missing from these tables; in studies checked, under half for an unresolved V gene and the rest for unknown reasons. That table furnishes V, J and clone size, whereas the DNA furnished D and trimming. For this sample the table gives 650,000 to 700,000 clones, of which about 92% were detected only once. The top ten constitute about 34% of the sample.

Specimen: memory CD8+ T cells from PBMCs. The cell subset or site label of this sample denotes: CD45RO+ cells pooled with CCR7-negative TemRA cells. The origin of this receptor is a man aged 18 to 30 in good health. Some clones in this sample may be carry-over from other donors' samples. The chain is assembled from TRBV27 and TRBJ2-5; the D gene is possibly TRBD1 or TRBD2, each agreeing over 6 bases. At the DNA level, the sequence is TGTGCCAGCAGGACCGTCAAGGGGGAGGCTTGGGAGACCCAGTACTTC. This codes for CASRTVKGEAWETQYF.